This T cell receptor (beta chain) was profiled in a study of graft-versus-host responses after intestinal transplantation. V was clipped by 3 bases and J by 7 bases, with 9 bases between them. Germline assignment: CDR1 MDHEN and CDR2 SYDVKM. This CDR3 spans 12 amino acids. Clones were sequenced by immunoSEQ multiplex PCR, and TCRdb holds only the in-frame ones, with some missing. The sample carries 110,000 to 150,000 clones, around 90% recorded once. With respect to this clone: Its cognate antigen is unknown.

Whole-study results and caveats: Detection of GvH clones occurred in recipient marrow, and some had their first appearance in ileum or blood.

Here the sequenced sample was unstimulated CD4+ T cells sorted from spleen or lymph node cells, taken before intestinal transplant. This sequence originates from a human donor who received an intestinal transplant. V and J are TRBV28 and TRBJ1-2; perhaps TRBD1 as D (6 bases). CDR3 bases: TGTGCCAGCAGTTTGCCAGGGGTTGGCTACACCTTC. Amino acid sequence: CASSLPGVGYTF.